What follows is one T cell receptor (beta chain) and its context. This clone was picked up a small number of times. The specificity of this receptor is unknown. One base away there is no much larger clone; base qualities are not given. This sample is part of a study of T cells in localized non-small cell lung cancer (dated by TCRdb to 2018 to 2021). Regarding the complete study: T cell repertoires of approximately 250 early-stage NSCLC patients were analyzed, with tumors being compared against uninvolved tumor-adjacent lungs. All 230 or so NSCLC patients in the cohort were treatment-naive and had localized lung tumors that were resected. The mean age of the NSCLC patients was approximately 71 years, with fewer than 150 men and 110 or so women. Here is what the overall study found, with its caveats: Because the study design was exploratory, TCR variables were selected using unadjusted p-values without false-discovery rate correction. The highest T cell clonality was observed in uninvolved tumor-adjacent lung, where clonality exceeded that of tumor, suggesting that antigenic responses were more focused in uninvolved tumor-adjacent lung. Because multi-region tumor sequencing was not done, intratumor heterogeneity could not be ruled out. A median of around 50 of the top 100 tumor clones were detected in paired uninvolved adjacent lung, and 28 of these tumor clones were also found among the top 100 clones of the paired uninvolved adjacent lung. Higher T cell density in blood was associated with longer overall survival, whereas higher clonality in adjacent lung was associated with shorter survival.

The immunoSEQ Assay was used to sequence TCR beta CDR3 regions from DNA. Concerning the study's data processing: To compute T cell density, TCR beta template counts were normalized to usable DNA, which was estimated by amplifying housekeeping genes. Richness was estimated using the preseqR package, with extrapolation to 400,000 templates for PBMC samples and to 120,000 templates for tissue samples. Clonality was taken to be one minus Pielou's evenness. To identify tissue-enriched TCRs, differential abundance testing was run on productive amino-acid clonotypes with a minimum total count of 5 and an alpha of 0.1. The Jaccard Index and the Morisita Overlap Index were used to quantify repertoire overlap between compartments. GLIPH clustered TCR beta CDR3s with public tetramer-defined viral CDR3s; viral motifs required at least three viral sequences plus V-gene enrichment. The source is immuneACCESS, and TCRdb retained only in-frame sequences with V and J called. Part of the clones is not carried over; for the studies checked, unresolved V genes explain less than half of this, and the remainder is unexplained. V and J calls and clone size are as listed in that table; D and trimming were resolved from the DNA. The sample data list approximately 610 clones, and 21% of these were observed just once. Roughly 20% of the sample is held by the ten biggest clonotypes.

At diagnosis, tumor, uninvolved tumor-adjacent lung and peripheral blood were collected and then preserved as a mix of FFPE and fresh-frozen material. According to the germline V gene, CDR1 reads MGHRA and CDR2 reads YSYEKL. The CDR3 contains 14 residues, cysteine and phenylalanine counted. CDR3 DNA only is kept here, 42 bases in frame from base 1. V is trimmed back by 3 bases and J by 3 bases, and the junction contains 2 bases that no gene match accounts for. This receptor chain uses TRBV4-1 and TRBJ2-7; 10 of the junction bases match TRBD2. The sequencing here drew on lung tumor tissue, taken before any cancer treatment. This TCR was recovered from a female donor older than 55 with stage I squamous cell lung carcinoma. The CDR3 region has the sequence CASSQLAGDYEQYF. DNA sequence: TGCGCCAGCAGCCAGCTAGCGGGAGACTACGAGCAGTACTTC.